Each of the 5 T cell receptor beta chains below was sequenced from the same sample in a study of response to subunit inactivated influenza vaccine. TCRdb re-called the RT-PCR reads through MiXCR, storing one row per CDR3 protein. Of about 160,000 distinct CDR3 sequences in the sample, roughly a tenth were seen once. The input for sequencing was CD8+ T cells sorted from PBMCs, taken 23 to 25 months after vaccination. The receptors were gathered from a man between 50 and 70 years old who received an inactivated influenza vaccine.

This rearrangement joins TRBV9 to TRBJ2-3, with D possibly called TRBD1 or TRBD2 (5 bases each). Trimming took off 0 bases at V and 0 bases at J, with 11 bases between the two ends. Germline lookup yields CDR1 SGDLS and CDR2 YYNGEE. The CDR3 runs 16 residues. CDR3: CASSVEPGPSTDTQYF. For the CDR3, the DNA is TGTGCCAGCAGCGTAGAGCCGGGGCCTAGCACAGATACGCAGTATTTT. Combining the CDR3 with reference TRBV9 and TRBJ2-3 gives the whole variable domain DSGVTQTPKHLITATGQRVTLRCSPRSGDLSVYWYQQSLDQGLQFLIQYYNGEERAKGNILERFSAQQFPDLHSELNLSSLELGDSALYFCASSVEPGPSTDTQYFGPGTRLTVL.

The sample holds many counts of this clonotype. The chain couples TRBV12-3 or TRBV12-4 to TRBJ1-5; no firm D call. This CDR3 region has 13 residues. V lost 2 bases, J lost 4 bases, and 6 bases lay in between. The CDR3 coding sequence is TGTGCCAGCAGTTTAAACAGAAATCAGCCCCAGCATTTT. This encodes CASSLNRNQPQHF.

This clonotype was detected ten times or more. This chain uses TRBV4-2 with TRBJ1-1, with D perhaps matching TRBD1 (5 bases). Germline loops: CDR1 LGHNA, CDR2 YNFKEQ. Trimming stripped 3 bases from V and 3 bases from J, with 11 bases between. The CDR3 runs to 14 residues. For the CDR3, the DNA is TGTGCCAGCAGCCAGGGGGAGGGCGACACTGAAGCTTTCTTT. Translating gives CASSQGEGDTEAFF.

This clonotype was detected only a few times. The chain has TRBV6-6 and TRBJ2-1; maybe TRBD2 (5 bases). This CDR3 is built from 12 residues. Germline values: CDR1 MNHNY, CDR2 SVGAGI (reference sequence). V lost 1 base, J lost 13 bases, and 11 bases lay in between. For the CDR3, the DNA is TGTGCCAGCAGTTACTATAGGACTGATCAGTTCTTC. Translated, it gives CASSYYRTDQFF.

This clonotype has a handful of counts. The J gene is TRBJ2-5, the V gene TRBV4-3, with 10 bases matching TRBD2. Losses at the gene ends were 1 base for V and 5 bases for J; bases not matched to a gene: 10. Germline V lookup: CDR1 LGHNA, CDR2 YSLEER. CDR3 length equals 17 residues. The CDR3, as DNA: TGCGCCAGCAGCCAAGGACATAGAGCGGGGGGGCGGGAGACCCAGTACTTC. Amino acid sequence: CASSQGHRAGGRETQYF.